Following are 8 T cell receptor beta chains from one sample sequenced in a study of T cells after yellow fever vaccination. From the 5' RACE reads, TCRdb called clonotypes with MiXCR, one entry per CDR3 protein. The table shows about 210,000 distinct CDR3 sequences, with approximately 3% occurring only once. The sample was CD4+ T cells sorted from PBMCs, taken 10 days after the yellow fever booster vaccination. These receptor sequences come from a young man who received the YFV17D yellow fever vaccine.

This clonotype was detected ten times or more. This chain connects TRBV7-9 to TRBJ2-3; D is unclear. CDR1 is SEHNR, CDR2 FQNEAQ, per germline (reference sequence). V was trimmed by 7 bases and J by 2 bases, leaving 16 bases between them. CDR3 length: 15 residues. CDR3 amino acids: CASTPLGQFTDTQYF. The CDR3, as DNA: TGTGCCAGCACCCCGCTGGGCCAGTTCACAGATACGCAGTATTTT. The full variable domain, in which reference TRBV7-9 and TRBJ2-3 provide the parts outside the CDR3, is DTGVSQNPRHKITKRGQNVTFRCDPISEHNRLYWYRQTLGQGPEFLTYFQNEAQLEKSRLLSDRFSAERPKGSFSTLEIQRTEQGDSAMYLCASTPLGQFTDTQYFGPGTRLTVL.

This clonotype has only a few counts. V is TRBV6-5 and J is TRBJ1-6, with 11 bases matching TRBD1. Looked up from germline, CDR1 is MNHEY and CDR2 is SVGAGI. The length of the CDR3 is 16 residues. V shed 0 bases and J 9 bases; nucleotides not matched to a gene: 4. The CDR3 region has the DNA TGTGCCAGCAGTTACTCCTGGACAGGGGGCGGTTCACCCCTCCACTTT. Amino acids: CASSYSWTGGGSPLHF.

The table lists this clonotype with many counts. The chain couples TRBV15 to TRBJ2-5, with D unclear. The V end lost 1 base, the J end lost 2 bases, and 5 bases lay between the germline ends. This CDR3 has 13 amino acids. Germline lookup yields CDR1 LNHNV and CDR2 YYDKDF (reference sequence). In nucleotides, the CDR3 is TGTGCCACCAGCAGAGGAGGTCAAGAGACCCAGTACTTC. Translation gives CATSRGGQETQYF.

This clonotype was found a few times. V usage is TRBV15 and J usage is TRBJ2-5, with TRBD2 matching over 7 bases. CDR3 length equals 14 residues. Germline V gene data show CDR1 as LNHNV and CDR2 as YYDKDF (reference sequence). The V segment lost 1 base and the J segment 5 bases; nucleotides outside the gene matches: 4. CDR3 DNA: TGTGCCACCAGCAGAGTCGGGAGGACGGAGACCCAGTACTTC. It yields the protein CATSRVGRTETQYF.

This clonotype was seen many times. A junction end diverges from the germline sequence, so it may reflect a read error. The genes are TRBV7-2 and TRBJ2-5, with D maybe TRBD1 (6 bases). This CDR3 is built from 13 residues. The germline gives CDR1 SGHTA, CDR2 FQGNSA. The CDR3 sequence is CASNLSGEETQYF. Written as DNA, the CDR3 is TGTGCCAGCAACTTATCAGGGGAGGAGACCCAGTACTTC.

This clonotype was seen ten or more times. The V call is TRBV9, the J call TRBJ2-1, with D possibly being TRBD2 (6 bases). Germline lookup yields CDR1 SGDLS and CDR2 YYNGEE. V lost 0 bases, J lost 5 bases, and 21 bases lay in between. This CDR3 has 18 amino acids. CDR3 protein: CASSVEGRGWRRDNEQFF. Here the CDR3 DNA reads TGTGCCAGCAGCGTAGAAGGGCGGGGATGGAGAAGGGACAATGAGCAGTTCTTC.

This clonotype was detected ten times or more. The chain carries TRBV20-1 and TRBJ2-4; D uncertain. With 2 bases removed from V and 1 base from J, the gap between germline ends came to 6 bases. This CDR3 contains 13 residues. Germline V gives CDR1 DFQATT, CDR2 SNEGSKA (reference sequence). The CDR3 loop reads CSARMGAKNIQYF. The CDR3 DNA is TGCAGTGCTAGAATGGGGGCCAAAAACATTCAGTACTTC.

The gene calls are TRBV5-6 and TRBJ2-3; 8 bases match TRBD2. This CDR3 spans 11 amino acids. Germline values: CDR1 SGHDT, CDR2 YYEEEE. V gave up 6 bases and J gave up 11 bases; unmatched junction bases: 5. The CDR3 coding sequence is TGTGCCAGCACCACGGGGGGGGAGCAGTATTTT. Protein sequence: CASTTGGEQYF.